The 5 T cell receptor beta chains listed next were all sequenced from one sample in a study of T-cell reconstitution after alpha-beta-depleted transplantation in children. TCRbeta library preparation incorporated unique molecular identifiers. MiXCR was run by TCRdb on the PCR reads, yielding one entry per CDR3 protein. The sample yields about 900,000 distinct CDR3 sequences, roughly 31% seen once. Sequencing used PBMCs, mostly from graft donor cells, obtained 360 days after TCRalphabeta/CD19-depleted stem cell transplant. The receptors were gathered from a boy younger than two who had a stem cell transplant for SCID, so the T cells may come from the graft donor.

The chain employs TRBV29-1 and TRBJ2-1; a weak D match, TRBD2 (6 bases). Trimming pared 2 bases from V and 10 bases from J, leaving 15 bases between. CDR3 length equals 13 residues. Germline V CDR1 and CDR2: SQVTM, ANQGSEA. The CDR3 here is CSVESLGGREQFF. CDR3 nucleotides: TGCAGCGTTGAATCTTTGGGGGGTAGGGAGCAGTTCTTC.

V and J are TRBV2 and TRBJ2-1, with 9 bases matching TRBD2. Germline values: CDR1 SNHLY, CDR2 FYNNEI. The CDR3 length is 15 residues. The V gene end was trimmed by 4 bases and the J gene end by 10 bases; junction bases not matched to a gene: 11. CDR3 region: CASSVRAGGPWEQFF. CDR3 DNA: TGTGCCAGCAGTGTCCGGGCGGGGGGGCCTTGGGAGCAGTTCTTC. Variable domain in full (rest from reference TRBV2 and TRBJ2-1): EPEVTQTPSHQVTQMGQEVILRCVPISNHLYFYWYRQILGQKVEFLVSFYNNEISEKSEIFDDQFSVERPDGSNFTLKIRSTKLEDSAMYFCASSVRAGGPWEQFFGPGTRLTVL.

The chain uses TRBV20-1 and TRBJ2-4, with a possible D match to TRBD2 (6 bases). V was trimmed by 0 bases and J by 3 bases, leaving 12 bases between them. This CDR3 comprises 15 residues. Germline assignment: CDR1 DFQATT and CDR2 SNEGSKA (reference sequence). CDR3 region: CSARDPTGVKNIQYF. In nucleotides, the CDR3 is TGCAGTGCTAGAGATCCAACGGGAGTCAAAAACATTCAGTACTTC.

In this sample, this clonotype turned up once. CDR3 loop: CASSESGTGARDNEQFF. The DNA for the CDR3 is TGTGCCAGCAGTGAATCGGGGACGGGAGCCCGTGACAATGAGCAGTTCTTC. The chain carries TRBV25-1 and TRBJ2-1; D might be TRBD2 (6 bases). This CDR3 contains 17 residues. The germline V and J ends were trimmed by 1 base and 5 bases, with 18 bases remaining between them. Germline assignment: CDR1 MGHDK and CDR2 SYGVNS.

The chain combines TRBV9 with TRBJ2-1, with D hard to call. This CDR3 comprises 16 residues. CDR1 is SGDLS and CDR2 is YYNGEE in the germline V gene. Trimming pared 3 bases from V and 0 bases from J, leaving 13 bases between. The CDR3 DNA follows: TGTGCCAGCAGCGCCCGTTGGGCCCCCTCCTACAATGAGCAGTTCTTC. Translated: CASSARWAPSYNEQFF. Full variable domain (rest looked up from reference TRBV9 and TRBJ2-1): DSGVTQTPKHLITATGQRVTLRCSPRSGDLSVYWYQQSLDQGLQFLIQYYNGEERAKGNILERFSAQQFPDLHSELNLSSLELGDSALYFCASSARWAPSYNEQFFGPGTRLTVL.